The next 9 T cell receptor beta chains were all read from a single sample in a study of blood T cell dynamics during melanoma immunotherapy. Time point noted: pre-treatment baseline. TCRdb's copy holds only in-frame clones and misses some; the assay was immunoSEQ multiplex PCR. The sample lists approximately 11,000 clones, just under 85% seen once, with 14% in the top ten. Here the sequenced sample was blood, taken from a patient treated with checkpoint blockade. Receptor source: a human donor with melanoma.

The chain joins TRBV7-2 to TRBJ2-1; tentative D call: TRBD1 (5 bases). The CDR3 runs 17 residues. CDR1 SGHTA and CDR2 FQGNSA come from the germline V gene. V lost 2 bases and J 0 bases, leaving 14 bases between the germline ends. DNA for the CDR3: TGTGCCAGCAGCTTAAGTAGGGGTTTAAGCTCCTACAATGAGCAGTTCTTC. It is translated as CASSLSRGLSSYNEQFF.

This clone was counted a single time. This rearrangement joins TRBV4-2 to TRBJ2-1, with D possibly TRBD2 on 6 matching bases. The germline V and J ends were trimmed by 6 bases and 8 bases, with 17 bases remaining between them. CDR3 length: 14 amino acids. CDR1 is LGHNA and CDR2 is YNFKEQ in the germline V gene. CDR3 region: CASSQRVLADEQFF. CDR3 coding DNA: TGTGCCAGCAGTCAGAGGGTCTTAGCGGATGAGCAGTTCTTC.

A note on this clone: A read error may produce the germline difference seen at one junction end. This sample includes further DNA sequences coding for the same CDR3. This chain connects TRBV5-4 to TRBJ2-7; 7 nucleotides line up with TRBD2. CDR1 is SGHNT, CDR2 YYREEE, per germline (reference sequence). This CDR3 comprises 17 residues. The CDR3: CASSQDGAGRRPGEQYF. Here the CDR3 DNA reads TGCGCCAGCAGCCAGGATGGAGCCGGGAGGCGTCCCGGCGAGCAGTACTTC. Together with reference TRBV5-4 and TRBJ2-7, the CDR3 gives the full variable domain: ETGVTQSPTHLIKTRGQQVTLRCSSQSGHNTVSWYQQALGQGPQFIFQYYREEENGRGNFPPRFSGLQFPNYSSELNVNALELDDSALYLCASSQDGAGRRPGEQYFGPGTRLTVT.

J is TRBJ1-3 and V is TRBV28; tentatively, D is TRBD1 (5 bases). CDR3 size: 15 residues. Germline CDR1 and CDR2: MDHEN and SYDVKM. V dropped 4 bases and J dropped 2 bases, with 12 bases sitting between them. The CDR3 nucleotides read TGTGCCAGCAGTTCCCCGGGGGGGGCTGGAAACACCATATATTTT. Protein: CASSSPGGAGNTIYF.

The genes are TRBV5-6 and TRBJ2-5, with D tentatively TRBD1 or TRBD2 (5 bases each). V lost 2 bases, J lost 1 base, and 15 bases lay in between. Per the germline V gene, CDR1 is SGHDT and CDR2 is YYEEEE. The CDR3 spans 16 residues. CDR3 DNA: TGTGCCAGCAGCTTAAATGGGGCTAGCATCCAAGAGACCCAGTACTTC. Protein product: CASSLNGASIQETQYF.

This clone was counted a few times. V gene TRBV2 combines with J gene TRBJ1-2; 9 bases match TRBD1. CDR3 length: 13 amino acids. Looked up from germline, CDR1 is SNHLY and CDR2 is FYNNEI. J was trimmed by 8 bases and V by 4 bases; bases with no gene match: 5. The CDR3 nucleotides are TGTGCCAGCAGTGTACAGGGGGCGGACGGCTACACCTTC. Translating gives CASSVQGADGYTF. The full variable domain, with the rest looked up from reference TRBV2 and TRBJ1-2, is EPEVTQTPSHQVTQMGQEVILRCVPISNHLYFYWYRQILGQKVEFLVSFYNNEISEKSEIFDDQFSVERPDGSNFTLKIRSTKLEDSAMYFCASSVQGADGYTFGSGTRLTVV.

This sequence joins TRBV2 and TRBJ2-5; possible D gene TRBD2, 5 bases. This CDR3 is 14 amino acids long. Germline CDR1 reads SNHLY; CDR2 reads FYNNEI. V dropped 4 bases and J dropped 6 bases, with 15 bases sitting between them. Here the CDR3 DNA reads TGTGCCAGCAGTGGCCCGGCGGGCGTTAAGACCCAGTACTTC. Amino acids: CASSGPAGVKTQYF.

The gene calls are TRBV5-6 and TRBJ2-5; 10 bases are shared with TRBD2. Germline CDR1 SGHDT, CDR2 YYEEEE. V lost 3 bases, J lost 4 bases, and 0 bases stayed unmatched. This CDR3 region has 13 residues. The CDR3 nucleotides read TGTGCCAGCAGCTCTAGCGGGGGAGAGACCCAGTACTTC. This sequence encodes CASSSSGGETQYF.

The chain uses TRBV6-5 and TRBJ2-7; D remains unclear. Germline CDR1 reads MNHEY; CDR2 reads SVGAGI. Trimming pared 0 bases from V and 1 base from J, leaving 7 bases between. This CDR3 region has 14 residues. The CDR3 spells CASSYSMTSYEQYF. In DNA, the CDR3 is TGTGCCAGCAGTTACTCGATGACATCCTACGAGCAGTACTTC.